Presented here are 9 T cell receptor beta chains from one specimen sequenced in a study of cytomegalovirus exposure and HLA in healthy donors. Amplification used 60 Vbeta primers and 13 Jbeta primers. TCRdb keeps only in-frame clones here, not all; method: immunoSEQ multiplex PCR. The profile shows 100,000 to 150,000 clones, more than 60% of them singletons. Sample: PBMCs. The receptors shown here come from a woman aged 18-29 years in good health and CMV-seronegative.

This clone turned up a few times. The rearrangement uses TRBV30 and TRBJ1-5; the D is unclear. The CDR3 sequence is 13 residues long. Deletions cut 1 base from V and 3 bases from J, with 7 bases between. The germline CDR1 and CDR2 sequences are GTSNPN and SVGIG (reference sequence). The CDR3 coding sequence is TGTGCCTGGAGTGAAAGCCACAATCAGCCCCAGCATTTT. The encoded protein is CAWSESHNQPQHF.

The V call is TRBV6-6, the J call TRBJ1-4, with D possibly being TRBD1 (6 bases). CDR1 is MNHNY, CDR2 SVGAGI, per germline (reference sequence). The CDR3 totals 15 residues. V lost 5 bases, J lost 2 bases, and 12 bases lay in between. The CDR3 coding sequence is TGTGCCAGCAGTCCCCGGGGGGCGACTAATGAAAAACTGTTTTTT. It codes for CASSPRGATNEKLFF.

This chain links TRBV6-6 with TRBJ1-1, with D maybe TRBD1 (6 bases). With 8 bases removed from V and 0 bases from J, the gap between germline ends came to 13 bases. Germline CDR1 and CDR2: MNHNY and SVGAGI (reference sequence). The CDR3 length is 14 residues. CDR3 sequence reads: CASPDRILNTEAFF. CDR3 sequence (DNA): TGTGCCAGCCCGGACAGAATCCTGAACACTGAAGCTTTCTTT.

Written as DNA, the CDR3 is TGCAGCGTGAGGACAGGGGCGGGTGGCTACACCTTC. Translating it yields CSVRTGAGGYTF. The chain recombines TRBV29-1 with TRBJ1-2; 9 nucleotides line up with TRBD1. Trimming at V came to 6 bases and at J to 7 bases, leaving 6 bases not matched to a gene. In germline, CDR1 is SQVTM, CDR2 ANQGSEA. This CDR3 has 12 amino acids.

On this clone itself: A junction boundary mismatches the germline segment, possibly from a read error. V gene TRBV7-9 combines with J gene TRBJ2-7; a possible D gene is TRBD1 (6 bases). In germline, CDR1 is SEHNR, CDR2 FQNEAQ (reference sequence). The CDR3 is made up of 14 amino acids. CDR3 residues: CSSSFGRTEGEQYF. CDR3 nucleotides: TGTTCCAGCAGCTTCGGCAGGACAGAAGGCGAGCAGTACTTC. The full variable domain, its missing parts supplied by reference TRBV7-9 and TRBJ2-7, is DTGVSQNPRHKITKRGQNVTFRCDPISEHNRLYWYRQTLGQGPEFLTYFQNEAQLEKSRLLSDRFSAERPKGSFSTLEIQRTEQGDSAMYLCSSSFGRTEGEQYFGPGTRLTVT.

CDR3 sequence: CSASDGLSGQPQHF. In DNA, the CDR3 is TGCAGCGCCTCGGACGGGCTCTCGGGGCAGCCCCAGCATTTT. The V call is TRBV29-1, the J call TRBJ1-5; the D is unclear. In germline, CDR1 is SQVTM, CDR2 ANQGSEA. The CDR3 runs to 14 residues. The germline V and J ends were trimmed by 7 bases and 7 bases, with 20 bases remaining between them. Full variable domain (missing parts from reference TRBV29-1 and TRBJ1-5): SAVISQKPSRDICQRGTSLTIQCQVDSQVTMMFWYRQQPGQSLTLIATANQGSEATYESGFVIDKFPISRPNLTFSTLTVSNMSPEDSSIYLCSASDGLSGQPQHFGDGTRLSIL.

The chain is built from TRBV5-1 and TRBJ2-5; 9 positions match TRBD2. The germline CDR1 and CDR2 sequences are SGHRS and YFSETQ. CDR3 size: 16 residues. After removal of 2 bases from V and 4 bases from J, the junction contained 9 bases not matched to a gene. The CDR3 sequence: CASSFEGGRATETQYF. Here the CDR3 DNA reads TGCGCCAGCAGCTTTGAGGGCGGGAGGGCCACAGAGACCCAGTACTTC.

The V gene is TRBV6-5, the J gene TRBJ1-1; 7 bases map to TRBD1. The CDR3 consists of 12 residues. V lost 5 bases and J lost 6; bases outside the gene matches: 3. Germline loops: CDR1 MNHEY, CDR2 SVGAGI. CDR3 DNA: TGTGCCAGCAGTCAAACAGGGGCTGAAGCTTTCTTT. Its translation: CASSQTGAEAFF.

This chain joins TRBV20-1 and TRBJ2-2; TRBD1 is a possible D gene (5 bases). Per the germline V gene, CDR1 is DFQATT and CDR2 is SNEGSKA (reference sequence). Trimming stripped 4 bases from V and 6 bases from J, with 6 bases between. This CDR3 region has 11 residues. This CDR3 reads CSAKGPGELFF. Written as DNA, the CDR3 is TGCAGTGCTAAGGGGCCCGGGGAGCTGTTTTTT.